A single sample is the source of the 25 T cell receptor beta chains below, sequenced in a study of blood T cell repertoires in COVID-19. This table comes from immunoSEQ multiplex PCR, and its TCRdb copy is limited to in-frame clones, with some not included. The profile shows around 200,000 clones, roughly 86% of them singletons. Sequencing was carried out using peripheral blood. These receptors were obtained from a woman aged 80 or over in a cohort sampled during active or convalescent COVID-19.

The J gene is TRBJ1-5, the V gene TRBV18, with 9 bases fitting TRBD1. This CDR3 comprises 16 residues. The V gene end was trimmed by 4 bases and the J gene end by 1 base; junction bases not matched to a gene: 5. The germline gives CDR1 KGHSH, CDR2 LQKENI. The CDR3 DNA reads as TGTGCCAGCTCACAAATTGGGACAGGGAGCAATCAGCCCCAGCATTTT. It encodes CASSQIGTGSNQPQHF.

V usage is TRBV14 and J usage is TRBJ2-5, with a tentative D call TRBD2 (5 bases). The CDR3 is 17 residues long. The germline V gene encodes CDR1 SGHDN and CDR2 FVKESK. V gave up 1 base and J gave up 2 bases, with 17 bases separating them. CDR3 DNA: TGTGCCAGCAGCCAAGGACCCCTGGGAAGACTACAAGAGACCCAGTACTTC. Its protein product is CASSQGPLGRLQETQYF. Using reference TRBV14 and TRBJ2-5 for the parts outside the CDR3, the full variable domain is EAGVTQFPSHSVIEKGQTVTLRCDPISGHDNLYWYRRVMGKEIKFLLHFVKESKQDESGMPNNRFLAERTGGTYSTLKVQPAELEDSGVYFCASSQGPLGRLQETQYFGPGTRLLVL.

The CDR3, as DNA: TGTGCCAGCAGCCTCCAGCCCGGGACAGGGTACGGCTATGGCTACACCTTC. Translating gives CASSLQPGTGYGYGYTF. This chain joins TRBV9 and TRBJ1-2; 9 bases fit TRBD1. The CDR3 loop spans 17 amino acids. Germline CDR1 is SGDLS and CDR2 is YYNGEE. Trimming removed 4 bases from V and 4 bases from J; junction bases left unmatched: 14.

V gene TRBV11-2 combines with J gene TRBJ1-1, with 7 positions matching TRBD1. The CDR3 is 16 residues long. J lost 1 base, V lost 4 bases, and 9 bases had no gene match. Germline CDR1 is SGHAT and CDR2 is FQNNGV. CDR3 DNA sequence: TGTGCCAGCAGCTCAAGGCCGGGACAGTCGAACACTGAAGCTTTCTTT. This sequence encodes CASSSRPGQSNTEAFF.

The rearrangement uses TRBV9 and TRBJ1-1, with a possible D match to TRBD1 (5 bases). The CDR3 loop spans 15 amino acids. Trimming took 1 base from V and 3 from J, leaving 13 bases between them. In germline, CDR1 is SGDLS, CDR2 YYNGEE. The CDR3 is CASSVTGGTDTEAFF. CDR3 nucleotides: TGTGCCAGCAGCGTAACGGGGGGGACGGACACTGAAGCTTTCTTT.

This chain uses TRBV28 with TRBJ1-4, with TRBD1 matching over 7 bases. CDR1 is MDHEN and CDR2 is SYDVKM in the germline V gene. V trimming: 4 bases; J trimming: 8 bases; junction bases outside the gene matches: 7. This CDR3 comprises 14 residues. CDR3 nucleotide sequence: TGTGCCAGCAGTTCCCAGGGGGTGGGCGAAAAACTGTTTTTT. Translating it yields CASSSQGVGEKLFF.

CDR3 bases: TGCGCCAGCAGCAAACTAGCGGGCTTTTCAGGGCAGTTCTTC. This codes for CASSKLAGFSGQFF. The rearrangement links TRBV10-1 to TRBJ2-1; 9 bases are a match to TRBD2. CDR1 and CDR2 (germline): WNHNN, SYGVQD (reference sequence). Trimming took 6 bases from V and 12 from J; bases not matched to a gene: 12. The CDR3 spans 14 residues.

The chain couples TRBV7-2 to TRBJ1-2; tentative D call: TRBD1 (6 bases). The germline V and J ends were trimmed by 5 bases and 2 bases, with 15 bases remaining between them. In germline, CDR1 is SGHTA, CDR2 FQGNSA. The CDR3 contains 15 residues. This CDR3 reads CASSPGGGANYGYTF. The CDR3 coding sequence is TGTGCCAGCAGCCCAGGTGGGGGCGCGAACTATGGCTACACCTTC.

The CDR3 DNA follows: TGTGCCAGCAGCCCGGAAGCAGGGAACTATGGCTACACCTTC. It yields the protein CASSPEAGNYGYTF. The V call is TRBV5-4, the J call TRBJ1-2; the D gene is possibly TRBD1 (5 bases). Germline CDR1 SGHNT, CDR2 YYREEE (reference sequence). Trimming removed 4 bases from V and 2 bases from J, with 12 bases in between. CDR3 size: 14 residues.

This clone was counted a single time. J is TRBJ1-4 and V is TRBV29-1; 7 nucleotides match TRBD1. Germline CDR1 is SQVTM and CDR2 is ANQGSEA. V shed 6 bases and J 0 bases; nucleotides not matched to a gene: 4. The CDR3 covers 14 residues. The CDR3 coding sequence is TGCAGCGTCCAGACAGGGACAACTAATGAAAAACTGTTTTTT. Amino acid sequence: CSVQTGTTNEKLFF. Looking up the rest from reference TRBV29-1 and TRBJ1-4 gives the full variable domain: SAVISQKPSRDICQRGTSLTIQCQVDSQVTMMFWYRQQPGQSLTLIATANQGSEATYESGFVIDKFPISRPNLTFSTLTVSNMSPEDSSIYLCSVQTGTTNEKLFFGSGTQLSVL.

The chain links TRBV5-4 to TRBJ1-2; TRBD1 matches 10 bases. This CDR3 is built from 14 residues. Germline V lookup: CDR1 SGHNT, CDR2 YYREEE (reference sequence). V shed 4 bases, J shed 6 bases, and the junction held 6 bases outside the gene matches. The chain's CDR3 is CASSAGDRGNGYTF. Written as DNA, the CDR3 is TGTGCCAGCAGCGCTGGGGACAGGGGTAATGGCTACACCTTC.

This chain connects TRBV5-5 to TRBJ1-3; D is possibly TRBD1 (5 bases). The V gene's germline CDR1 is SGHKS and CDR2 YYEKEE (reference sequence). Between the trimmed V and J ends, which lost 3 bases and 0 bases, there was a span of 7 bases. There are 14 residues in the CDR3. CDR3 nucleotide sequence: TGTGCCAGCAGCTGGGACTACTCTGGAAACACCATATATTTT. It encodes CASSWDYSGNTIYF.

The chain employs TRBV19 and TRBJ2-5, with 10 nucleotides matching TRBD2. The CDR3 has 14 residues. V lost 7 bases to trimming and J lost 5 bases; unmatched junction nucleotides: 7. Germline V gives CDR1 LNHDA, CDR2 SQIVND (reference sequence). Here the CDR3 DNA reads TGTGCCAGTAAGGAGCGGGAGGGCCGGGAGACCCAGTACTTC. Translated, it gives CASKEREGRETQYF.

The genes are TRBV20-1 and TRBJ2-3; a weak D match, TRBD2 (6 bases). This CDR3 region has 14 residues. Trimming removed 3 bases from V and 4 bases from J, with 14 bases in between. CDR1 and CDR2 from the germline V gene are DFQATT and SNEGSKA (reference sequence). CDR3 coding DNA: TGCAGTGCTAGTGAGTGGGAGGTGGCAGATACGCAGTATTTT. This translates into CSASEWEVADTQYF.

V gene TRBV10-3 combines with J gene TRBJ2-7, with a possible D match to TRBD1 (5 bases). Germline CDR1 and CDR2: ENHRY and SYGVKD. CDR3 length: 13 residues. V was trimmed by 3 bases and J by 1 base, leaving 7 bases between them. The CDR3 DNA reads as TGTGCCATCAGTGACAGGGTTTCCTACGAGCAGTACGTC. As protein: CAISDRVSYEQYV.

The genes are TRBV11-2 and TRBJ2-1, with TRBD1 identical over 7 bases. V dropped 1 base and J dropped 0; count of bases not matched to a gene: 3. CDR3 length: 16 residues. In germline, CDR1 is SGHAT, CDR2 FQNNGV. The CDR3 DNA reads as TGTGCCAGCAGCTTAGGGACAGGATACTCCTACAATGAGCAGTTCTTC. Translation gives CASSLGTGYSYNEQFF.

The CDR3 DNA sequence: TGTGCTAGCGGGGGTACTAGCACAGATACGCAGTATTTT. The encoded protein is CASGGTSTDTQYF. The chain uses TRBV30 and TRBJ2-3, with TRBD2 identical over 9 bases. CDR1 and CDR2 (germline): GTSNPN, SVGIG (reference sequence). The CDR3 length is 13 residues.

The chain recombines TRBV6-2 or TRBV6-3 with TRBJ2-6; tentatively, D is TRBD2 (5 bases). With 2 bases removed from V and 0 bases from J, the gap between germline ends came to 8 bases. Germline V gene lookup returns CDR1 MNHEY and CDR2 SVGEGT. CDR3 length: 16 residues. The CDR3 loop reads CASSYQRSSGANVLTF. CDR3 DNA: TGTGCCAGCAGTTACCAGCGGTCCTCTGGGGCCAACGTCCTGACTTTC.

The chain uses TRBV7-9 and TRBJ1-3, with D tentatively TRBD1 (5 bases). V dropped 5 bases and J dropped 4 bases, with 12 bases sitting between them. Germline V gene data show CDR1 as SEHNR and CDR2 as FQNEAQ (reference sequence). There are 14 residues in the CDR3. The CDR3 loop reads CASSPQAQGNTIYF. The CDR3 nucleotides read TGTGCCAGCAGCCCACAGGCTCAGGGAAACACCATATATTTT.

The chain employs TRBV18 and TRBJ1-2, with 8 bases that match TRBD1. V trimming: 5 bases; J trimming: 8 bases; junction bases outside the gene matches: 7. This CDR3 has 13 residues. CDR1 and CDR2 (germline): KGHSH, LQKENI. The CDR3 loop is CASSAGQGRGYTF. The CDR3 DNA sequence: TGTGCCAGCTCAGCCGGACAGGGCCGAGGCTACACCTTC.

The rearrangement joins TRBV25-1 to TRBJ1-3, with unresolved D. The CDR3 runs 15 residues. Germline lookup yields CDR1 MGHDK and CDR2 SYGVNS. V was shortened by 4 bases and J by 0 bases, with 10 bases between the two germline ends. This CDR3 is CASSVAGFSGNTIYF. CDR3 DNA: TGTGCCAGCAGTGTAGCGGGATTCTCTGGAAACACCATATATTTT.

This clone has just a few counts. The chain employs TRBV5-4 and TRBJ1-1, with D possibly TRBD1 on 6 matching bases. Per the germline V gene, CDR1 is SGHNT and CDR2 is YYREEE (reference sequence). With 0 bases removed from V and 6 bases from J, the gap between germline ends came to 15 bases. The CDR3 runs 15 residues. The CDR3 sequence: CASSLGAGARPEAFF. The CDR3 nucleotides are TGTGCCAGCAGCTTGGGGGCGGGGGCCCGGCCTGAAGCTTTCTTT.

The rearrangement links TRBV12-3 or TRBV12-4 to TRBJ2-3, with TRBD2 matching over 7 bases. CDR3 size: 13 residues. V shed 8 bases, J shed 0 bases, and the junction held 2 bases outside the gene matches. CDR3 sequence: CASLAASTDTQYF. CDR3 nucleotide sequence: TGTGCCAGCCTAGCGGCTAGCACAGATACGCAGTATTTT.

The chain carries TRBV15 and TRBJ1-4; TRBD1 might be the D (6 bases). With 3 bases removed from V and 1 base from J, the gap between germline ends came to 12 bases. CDR1 is LNHNV and CDR2 is YYDKDF in the germline V gene (reference sequence). The CDR3 runs to 16 residues. The CDR3 DNA sequence: TGTGCCACCAGCAGGGAGGGGGGGCTAACTAATGAAAAACTGTTTTTT. Its protein product is CATSREGGLTNEKLFF.

This clone was counted a few times. V gene TRBV5-1 combines with J gene TRBJ2-7; the match to TRBD1 covers 12 bases. V lost 4 bases to trimming and J lost 13 bases; unmatched junction nucleotides: 12. Germline CDR1 reads SGHRS; CDR2 reads YFSETQ. This CDR3 has 14 amino acids. CDR3 sequence reads: CASSPDGTGGLYYF. The CDR3 nucleotides read TGCGCCAGCAGCCCCGACGGGACAGGGGGCCTTTACTACTTC.